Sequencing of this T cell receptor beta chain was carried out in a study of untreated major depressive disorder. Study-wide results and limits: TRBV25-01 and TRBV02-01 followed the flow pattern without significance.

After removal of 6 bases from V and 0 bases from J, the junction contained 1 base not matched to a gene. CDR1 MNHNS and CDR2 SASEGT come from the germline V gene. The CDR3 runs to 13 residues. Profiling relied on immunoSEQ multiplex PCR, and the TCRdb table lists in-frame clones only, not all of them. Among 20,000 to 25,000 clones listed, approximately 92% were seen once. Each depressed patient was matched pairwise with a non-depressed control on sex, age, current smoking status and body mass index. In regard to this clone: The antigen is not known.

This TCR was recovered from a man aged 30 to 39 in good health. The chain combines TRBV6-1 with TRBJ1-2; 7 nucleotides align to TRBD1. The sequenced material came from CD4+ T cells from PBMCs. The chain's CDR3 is CASRTGTNYGYTF. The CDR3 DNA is TGTGCCAGCAGGACAGGGACTAACTATGGCTACACCTTC.